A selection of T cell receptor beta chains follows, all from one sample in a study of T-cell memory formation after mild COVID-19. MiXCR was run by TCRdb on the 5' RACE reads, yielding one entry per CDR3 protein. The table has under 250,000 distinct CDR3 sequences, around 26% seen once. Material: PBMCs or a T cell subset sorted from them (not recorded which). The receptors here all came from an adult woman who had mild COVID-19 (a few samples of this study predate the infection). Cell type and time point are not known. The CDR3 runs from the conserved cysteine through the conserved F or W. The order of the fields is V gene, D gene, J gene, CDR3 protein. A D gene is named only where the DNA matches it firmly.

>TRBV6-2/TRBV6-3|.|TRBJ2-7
CASSPSVRYYEQYF
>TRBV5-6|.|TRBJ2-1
CASSLGDMPYNEQFF
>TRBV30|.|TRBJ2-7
CAWRIGGEQYF
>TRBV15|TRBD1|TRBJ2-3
CATSRDQGAVTDTQYF
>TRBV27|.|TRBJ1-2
CASSLTANYKDYTF
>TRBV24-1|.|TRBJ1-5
CATSATGFNQPQHF
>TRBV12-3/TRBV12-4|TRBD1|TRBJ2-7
CASSFRQGAGEQYF
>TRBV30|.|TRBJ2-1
CAWSRPGEANEQFF
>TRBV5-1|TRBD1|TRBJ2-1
CASSLSTTGNEQFF
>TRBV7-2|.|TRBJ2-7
CASSLPSQAYEQYF
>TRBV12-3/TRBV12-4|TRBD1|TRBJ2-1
CASSFQGAIGEQFF
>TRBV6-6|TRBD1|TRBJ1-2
CASSALTGGDHYGYTF
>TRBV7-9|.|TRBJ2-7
CASSLPDSPNPYEQYF
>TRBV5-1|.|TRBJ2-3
CASDEVIGGTDTQYF
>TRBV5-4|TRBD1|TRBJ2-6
CASSSRSGQGAGANVLTF
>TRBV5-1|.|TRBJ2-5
CASSAGRDPSDF
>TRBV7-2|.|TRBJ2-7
CASSPGHYEQYF
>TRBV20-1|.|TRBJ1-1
CSARSPLVPEAFF
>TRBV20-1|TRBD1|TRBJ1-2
CSASHLGTGDGYTF
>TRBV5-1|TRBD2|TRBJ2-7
CASSLFPSGKDEQYF
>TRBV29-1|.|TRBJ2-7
CSVEVGAGTSSYEQYF
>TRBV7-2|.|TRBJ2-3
CASSLKVTGADTQYF
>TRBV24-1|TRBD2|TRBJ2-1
CATSDLNSGRADNEQFF
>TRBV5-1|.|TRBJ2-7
CASGADNLYEQYF
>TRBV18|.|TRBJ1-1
CASSQNSGEKEAFF
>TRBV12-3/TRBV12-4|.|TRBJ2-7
CASSFGSEFGIGEQYF
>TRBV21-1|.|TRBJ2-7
CASSKDSGYEQYF
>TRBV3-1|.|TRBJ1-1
CASSQAIPGTVNTEAFF
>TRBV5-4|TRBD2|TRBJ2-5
CASSPTSGMGETQYF
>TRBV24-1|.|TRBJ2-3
CATSDGTSLADTQYF
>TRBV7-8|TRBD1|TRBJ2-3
CASSLADRGVTDTQYF
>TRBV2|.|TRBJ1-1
CASSEGRKREAFF
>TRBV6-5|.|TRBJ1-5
CASSFSGDNQPQHF
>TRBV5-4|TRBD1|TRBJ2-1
CASSADRGTYNEQFF
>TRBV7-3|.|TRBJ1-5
CASSLTGLRDDQPQHF
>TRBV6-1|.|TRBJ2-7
CASSENGGPIYEQYF
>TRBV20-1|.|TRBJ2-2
CSARDGQNTGELFF
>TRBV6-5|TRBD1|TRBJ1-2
CASSPGTGRGYTF
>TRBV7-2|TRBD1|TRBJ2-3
CASSRGRTGVPSTDTQYF
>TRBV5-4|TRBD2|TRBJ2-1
CASSLGGSKFNEQFF
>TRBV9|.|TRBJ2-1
CASSVGGGRYNEQFF
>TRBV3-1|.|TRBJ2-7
CASSQEGSGPYEQYF
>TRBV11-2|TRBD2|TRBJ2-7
CASSIGTSREQYF
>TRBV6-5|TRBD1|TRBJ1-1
CASSSRTGALEAFF
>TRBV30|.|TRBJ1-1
CAWSVLGNTEAFF
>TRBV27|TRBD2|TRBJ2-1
CASSGRWGNEQFF
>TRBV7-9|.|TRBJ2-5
CASSLNSQETQYF
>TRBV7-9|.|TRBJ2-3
CASSFDPGTTDTQYF
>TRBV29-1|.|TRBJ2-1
CSVEGVASESSYNEQFF
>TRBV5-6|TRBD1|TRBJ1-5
CASGQGNDQPQHF
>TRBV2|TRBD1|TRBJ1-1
CASSEAGQGVTEAFF
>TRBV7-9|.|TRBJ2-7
CASSLGGVGSHEQYF
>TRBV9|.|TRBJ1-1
CASSRGAQSQNTEAFF
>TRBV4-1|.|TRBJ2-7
CASSQGDISRHPYEQYF
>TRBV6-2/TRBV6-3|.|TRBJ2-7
CASSYSMAGQYF